These T cell receptor beta chains were read from a single sample in a study of radiotherapy plus CTLA-4 blockade in lung cancer. This table comes from immunoSEQ multiplex PCR, and its TCRdb copy is limited to in-frame clones, with some not included. The table lists 55,000 to 75,000 clones, 76% of them singletons. The material sequenced was peripheral blood, taken from a patient treated with radiotherapy plus ipilimumab. The source of these receptors is a human donor with non-small cell lung cancer whose response to radiotherapy plus ipilimumab could not be evaluated. Some clones in this sample may be carry-over from other donors' samples. The CDR3 runs from the conserved cysteine through the conserved F or W. A D gene is named only where the DNA matches it firmly. Size is omitted from some rows. Given values are once, few, many or a class for expanded clones.

d_call | j_call | v_call | clone_size | cdr3_aa | cdr3_nt
. | TRBJ1-1 | TRBV6-6 | . | CASKGQQGANTEAFF | TGTGCCAGCAAGGGTCAACAGGGCGCGAACACTGAAGCTTTCTTT
. | TRBJ2-7 | TRBV6-5 | . | CASSYSEAFYEQYF | TGTGCCAGCAGTTACTCTGAGGCCTTCTACGAGCAGTACTTC
. | TRBJ1-1 | TRBV7-2 | . | CASSLTGDTEAFF | TGTGCCAGCAGCTTAACTGGAGACACTGAAGCTTTCTTT
TRBD1 | TRBJ2-4 | TRBV19 | . | CASSVDRVMNIQYF | TGTGCCAGTAGTGTTGACAGGGTAATGAACATTCAGTACTTC
TRBD2 | TRBJ2-1 | TRBV29-1 | once | CSVEVLAGVYNEQFF | TGCAGCGTTGAGGTTCTAGCGGGGGTTTACAATGAGCAGTTCTTC
TRBD1 | TRBJ1-6 | TRBV28 | . | CASSLLGQGFTDDSPLHF | TGTGCCAGCAGTTTACTAGGACAGGGCTTCACCGATGATTCACCCCTCCACTTT
TRBD1 | TRBJ1-2 | TRBV29-1 | . | CSGTGTGGENGYTF | TGCAGCGGGACCGGGACAGGGGGCGAGAATGGCTACACCTTC
TRBD1 | TRBJ1-5 | TRBV2 | . | CASSDRTGMQPQHF | TGTGCCAGCAGTGATCGGACAGGGATGCAGCCCCAGCATTTT
. | TRBJ1-1 | TRBV2 | . | CASSVEGGPFTEAFF | TGTGCCAGCAGTGTAGAAGGAGGGCCGTTCACTGAAGCTTTCTTT
TRBD1 | TRBJ2-1 | TRBV5-4 | . | CASSLKGARDEQFF | TGTGCCAGCAGCTTGAAGGGGGCCCGGGATGAGCAGTTCTTC
. | TRBJ1-6 | TRBV7-9 | . | CASSRAQGHLSPLHF | TGTGCCAGCAGCCGTGCCCAGGGACACCTTTCACCCCTCCACTTT
TRBD1 | TRBJ1-2 | TRBV7-9 | . | CASSFRDSSYGYTF | TGTGCCAGCAGCTTCCGGGACAGTAGCTATGGCTACACCTTC
TRBD1 | TRBJ1-1 | TRBV25-1 | once | CASSDRPGTGMNTEAFF | TGTGCCAGCAGTGATCGTCCCGGGACAGGGATGAACACTGAAGCTTTCTTT
. | TRBJ2-7 | TRBV5-1 | . | CASSAPSSYEQYF | TGCGCCAGCAGTGCCCCCAGCTCCTACGAGCAGTACTTC
. | TRBJ1-6 | TRBV5-1 | . | CASNPTGPDSPLHF | TGCGCCAGCAACCCAACAGGGCCTGATTCACCCCTCCACTTT
. | TRBJ2-1 | TRBV7-2 | . | CASSARDFYNEQFF | TGTGCCAGCAGCGCCCGGGACTTTTACAATGAGCAGTTCTTC
TRBD2 | TRBJ2-5 | TRBV28 | . | CASSSRTSGSAWTQYF | TGTGCCAGCAGTTCGCGGACTAGCGGGTCCGCTTGGACCCAGTACTTC
TRBD1 | TRBJ1-4 | TRBV5-1 | . | CASRDGTGYNEKLFF | TGCGCCAGCAGAGACGGGACAGGATACAATGAAAAACTGTTTTTT
TRBD1 | TRBJ1-5 | TRBV19 | few | CASTHLGQGGQPQHF | TGTGCCAGTACCCACCTCGGACAGGGAGGTCAGCCCCAGCATTTT
TRBD2 | TRBJ2-5 | TRBV9 | . | CASSSGTSGVETQYF | TGTGCCAGCAGCTCCGGGACTAGCGGGGTAGAGACCCAGTACTTC
TRBD1 | TRBJ1-2 | TRBV15 | . | CATSSPTGGGYTF | TGTGCCACCAGCAGTCCGACAGGGGGCGGCTACACCTTC
TRBD2 | TRBJ2-3 | TRBV5-6 | . | CASSLFRGGSTDTQYF | TGTGCCAGCAGCCTCTTTCGGGGGGGTAGCACAGATACGCAGTATTTT
. | TRBJ2-7 | TRBV10-3 | . | CANAQSSYEQYF | TGTGCCAATGCACAGAGCTCCTACGAGCAGTACTTC
TRBD1 | TRBJ2-1 | TRBV2 | . | CASSAQTGGAVGLGNEQFF | TGTGCCAGCAGTGCGCAGACAGGGGGCGCAGTAGGGTTAGGCAATGAGCAGTTCTTC
. | TRBJ2-3 | TRBV19 | . | CASSIPGAGGGYTDTQYF | TGTGCCAGTAGTATACCAGGGGCAGGTGGGGGATACACAGATACGCAGTATTTT